This T cell receptor beta chain was recorded in a study of CD8 T cells in ankylosing spondylitis. Between the trimmed V and J ends, which lost 4 bases and 4 bases, there was a span of 5 bases. Germline V gene lookup returns CDR1 SGDLS and CDR2 YYNGEE. The CDR3 runs to 12 residues. TCRdb reanalysed the 5' RACE reads using MiXCR and keeps one entry per CDR3 protein. Of about 39,000 distinct CDR3 sequences listed, approximately 3% are singletons. Study-level findings and limits: A TCR beta motif made of 7 to 9 highly homologous variants seemed typical of ankylosing spondylitis blood.

This clonotype was seen many times. Its matching antigen is unknown. Sequencing was performed on blood, either unsorted or a sorted T cell fraction (not recorded which). The clonotype was recovered from a male donor with ankylosing spondylitis or in good health (not recorded which). The chain has TRBV9 and TRBJ2-2; D unclear. CDR3 sequence: CASSRITGELFF. CDR3 coding DNA: TGTGCCAGCAGCAGAATCACCGGGGAGCTGTTTTTT.